One and the same sample provided the 8 T cell receptor beta chains below, sequenced in a study of T cell clonotyping in hematopoietic cell transplantation. Sequencing used immunoSEQ multiplex PCR; TCRdb keeps in-frame clones, though not all of them. The table records 26,000 or so clones, nearly 97% of them present only once. The material sequenced was peripheral blood mononuclear cells. These TCRs come from a man between 45 and 60 years old in good health. Some clones in this sample may be carry-over from other donors' samples.

The chain has TRBV6-5 and TRBJ1-2; 7 nucleotides align to TRBD1. Germline CDR1 reads MNHEY; CDR2 reads SVGAGI. This CDR3 contains 15 residues. After removal of 2 bases from V and 4 bases from J, the junction contained 7 bases not matched to a gene. CDR3 loop: CASSYEDRALYGYTF. The CDR3 bases are TGTGCCAGCAGTTACGAAGACAGGGCTCTCTATGGCTACACCTTC.

DNA of the CDR3: TGCAGCGGCACACAGGGTTCAAGCACTGAAGCTTTCTTT. Translation gives CSGTQGSSTEAFF. The rearrangement joins TRBV29-1 to TRBJ1-1; possible D gene TRBD1, 6 bases. In germline, CDR1 is SQVTM, CDR2 ANQGSEA. CDR3 size: 13 residues. The V end lost 7 bases, the J end lost 4 bases, and 16 bases lay between the germline ends.

This rearrangement joins TRBV7-2 to TRBJ1-2; a weak D match, TRBD1 (5 bases). V lost 6 bases and J 0 bases, leaving 11 bases between the germline ends. The CDR3 consists of 14 residues. Germline lookup yields CDR1 SGHTA and CDR2 FQGNSA. The CDR3 DNA follows: TGTGCCAGCAGTAGACAGCTAGCTAACTATGGCTACACCTTC. Translating gives CASSRQLANYGYTF.

This clone was recorded once. The rearrangement joins TRBV5-1 to TRBJ1-2, with D possibly being TRBD1 (6 bases). V gave up 4 bases and J gave up 2 bases, with 9 bases separating them. The CDR3 extends over 13 amino acids. The germline V gene has CDR1 SGHRS and CDR2 YFSETQ. The CDR3 nucleotides read TGCGCCAGCAGCCTGGACAGAAACTATGGCTACACCTTC. Its translation is CASSLDRNYGYTF.

This chain uses TRBV14 with TRBJ1-1; TRBD1 agrees at 8 bases. This CDR3 is 17 amino acids long. Germline values: CDR1 SGHDN, CDR2 FVKESK. The J segment lost 4 bases and the V segment lost 6 bases, leaving 16 bases of the junction unmatched. As DNA, the CDR3 is TGTGCCAGCAGGCTCAGGGGGCGAGGGGGCAAGGGCACTGAAGCTTTCTTT. Translation gives CASRLRGRGGKGTEAFF. The complete variable domain, with remaining parts taken from reference TRBV14 and TRBJ1-1, reads EAGVTQFPSHSVIEKGQTVTLRCDPISGHDNLYWYRRVMGKEIKFLLHFVKESKQDESGMPNNRFLAERTGGTYSTLKVQPAELEDSGVYFCASRLRGRGGKGTEAFFGQGTRLTVV.

V is TRBV5-8 and J is TRBJ2-7; no firm D call. Germline CDR1 and CDR2: SGHTS and YDEGEE. The CDR3 is 10 residues long. V was trimmed by 4 bases and J by 9 bases, leaving 8 bases between them. DNA of the CDR3: TGTGCCAGCAGCAGGGTCGCGCAGTACTTC. This encodes CASSRVAQYF.

This chain links TRBV10-3 with TRBJ1-2; D remains ambiguous. CDR3 length equals 15 residues. CDR1 and CDR2 (germline): ENHRY, SYGVKD. With 7 bases removed from V and 0 bases from J, the gap between germline ends came to 15 bases. CDR3 protein: CAITPSDSPNYGYTF. The CDR3 nucleotides are TGTGCCATCACCCCGTCAGACTCCCCTAACTATGGCTACACCTTC.

The rearrangement uses TRBV7-2 and TRBJ1-5, with D unclear. CDR1 is SGHTA and CDR2 is FQGNSA in the germline V gene. CDR3 length: 12 residues. Trimming stripped 5 bases from V and 5 bases from J, with 7 bases between. The CDR3, as DNA: TGTGCCAGCAGCCTTAAGGATCAGCCCCAGCATTTT. As protein: CASSLKDQPQHF.